This TCR beta chain was obtained from a study of monozygotic twins with inflammatory bowel disease. General observations from the study: Fewer clonotypes were shared with others by IBD patients than by healthy twins, especially with disease activity. Concordance status among twins (concordant versus discordant) showed no link to repertoire similarity, possibly from limited power.

Whole blood that had not undergone T cell sorting provided the isolated total RNA. On this clonotype: The antigen remains unidentified.

The germline gives CDR1 SNHLY, CDR2 FYNNEI. The CDR3 runs to 15 residues. Added by template switching were UMIs that each held a 6-nucleotide sample barcode. TCRdb reworked the 5' RACE reads into one entry per CDR3 protein, no DNA. Reported are approximately 400,000 distinct CDR3 sequences; the ten largest clones contain under 3%. The receptor comes from a human donor with ulcerative colitis or Crohn's disease, or a healthy co-twin of an affected twin (not recorded which). Sequencing input: blood. The chain combines TRBV2 with TRBJ1-5; TCRdb's D call of TRBD1 is untestable without DNA. This chain's CDR3 is CASSDRDYSNQPQHF.